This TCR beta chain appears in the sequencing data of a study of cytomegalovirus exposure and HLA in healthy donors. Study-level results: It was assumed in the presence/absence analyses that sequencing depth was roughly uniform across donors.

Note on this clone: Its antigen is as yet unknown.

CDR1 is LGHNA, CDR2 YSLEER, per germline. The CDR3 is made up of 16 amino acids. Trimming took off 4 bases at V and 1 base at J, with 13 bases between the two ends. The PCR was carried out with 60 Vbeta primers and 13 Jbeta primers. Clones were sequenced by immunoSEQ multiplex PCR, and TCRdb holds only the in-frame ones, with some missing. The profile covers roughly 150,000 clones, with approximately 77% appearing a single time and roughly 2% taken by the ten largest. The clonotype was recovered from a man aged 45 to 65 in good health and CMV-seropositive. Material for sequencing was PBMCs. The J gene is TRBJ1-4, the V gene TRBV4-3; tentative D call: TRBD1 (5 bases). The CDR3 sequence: CASSLERTQTNEKLFF. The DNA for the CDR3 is TGCGCCAGCAGCCTAGAGCGGACACAAACTAATGAAAAACTGTTTTTT.